The sequence of this T cell receptor (beta chain) was determined in a study of blood T cell repertoires in COVID-19. The table came from immunoSEQ multiplex PCR; TCRdb's copy has only in-frame clones and leaves some out. The top ten hold approximately 25% of the sample, which has 95,000 to 150,000 clones, around four fifths seen once. The V gene's germline CDR1 is GTSNPN and CDR2 SVGIG (reference sequence). This CDR3 is built from 13 residues. The V and J ends lost 8 bases and 0 bases, in that order; junction bases with no gene match: 6. The chain carries TRBV30 and TRBJ2-7, with 8 bases that match TRBD1. Sequenced input: peripheral blood. This clonotype was sampled from a human donor in a cohort sampled during active COVID-19. The CDR3 is CARLDRASYEQYF. In nucleotides, the CDR3 is TGTGCCCGACTGGACAGGGCCTCCTACGAGCAGTACTTC.